The 31 T cell receptor beta chains given below trace back to one sample, sequenced in a study of OX40 agonist ivuxolimab in advanced cancers. Generated by immunoSEQ multiplex PCR, the TCRdb table keeps only in-frame clones and is missing some. This table has 98,000 or so clones, approximately 89% appearing once. The sample in question was CD4+ or CD8+ T cells sorted from blood, obtained in a trial of the OX40 agonist ivuxolimab. These receptors all stem from an adult with an advanced solid tumor such as melanoma, head and neck, liver or kidney cancer.

The CDR3 DNA reads as TGTGCCAGCACCCAGCCCGACAGAAACTATGGCTACACCTTC. Protein sequence: CASTQPDRNYGYTF. V is TRBV28 and J is TRBJ1-2; a possible D gene is TRBD1 (5 bases). Germline V CDR1 and CDR2: MDHEN, SYDVKM. Deletions cut 7 bases from V and 2 bases from J, with 14 bases between. This CDR3 has 14 amino acids.

V gene TRBV5-1 combines with J gene TRBJ2-3; the D gene is possibly TRBD1 (5 bases). The CDR3 runs 18 residues. The germline V and J ends were trimmed by 0 bases and 8 bases, with 25 bases remaining between them. The germline CDR1 and CDR2 sequences are SGHRS and YFSETQ. The CDR3 DNA sequence: TGCGCCAGCAGCTTGGGGGGTTCGGACACAATTCCAGGCGGTACGCAGTATTTT. This encodes CASSLGGSDTIPGGTQYF.

The CDR3 bases are TGTGCCTGGAGTGTGACAGGGGCGGGCCAGCCCCAGCATTTT. This translates into CAWSVTGAGQPQHF. The chain uses TRBV30 and TRBJ1-5; 8 nucleotides match TRBD1. V was clipped by 0 bases and J by 7 bases; unmatched bases: 5. Germline lookup yields CDR1 GTSNPN and CDR2 SVGIG (reference sequence). CDR3 size: 14 residues.

Here the CDR3 reads CATREGLAGDSYEQYF. In DNA form, the CDR3 reads TGTGCCACCAGGGAGGGACTAGCGGGAGACTCCTACGAGCAGTACTTC. The chain links TRBV15 to TRBJ2-7; 14 nucleotides agree with TRBD2. This CDR3 spans 16 amino acids. Looked up from germline, CDR1 is LNHNV and CDR2 is YYDKDF (reference sequence). The V gene end was trimmed by 6 bases and the J gene end by 0 bases; junction bases not matched to a gene: 4.

V is TRBV11-1 and J is TRBJ2-3; the D gene is possibly TRBD1 (6 bases). Germline assignment: CDR1 SGHAT and CDR2 FQDESV (reference sequence). With 4 bases removed from V and 2 bases from J, the gap between germline ends came to 10 bases. The CDR3 has 14 amino acids. The CDR3 DNA is TGTGCCAGCAGCTGGACAGACACCACAGATACGCAGTATTTT. Encoded protein: CASSWTDTTDTQYF.

This chain joins TRBV5-1 and TRBJ1-2, with 8 bases fitting TRBD1. There are 15 residues in the CDR3. CDR1 and CDR2 from the germline V gene are SGHRS and YFSETQ. V lost 2 bases and J lost 2; bases outside the gene matches: 5. This chain's CDR3 is CASSLQGVHNYGYTF. DNA of the CDR3: TGCGCCAGCAGCTTACAGGGGGTTCACAACTATGGCTACACCTTC.

The chain employs TRBV20-1 and TRBJ2-1, with D uncertain. Trimming took off 5 bases at V and 2 bases at J, with 4 bases between the two ends. The CDR3 is 11 residues long. Germline V gene sequence: CDR1 DFQATT, CDR2 SNEGSKA (reference sequence). This CDR3 is CSARPYNEQFF. CDR3 DNA sequence: TGCAGTGCTCGGCCCTACAATGAGCAGTTCTTC.

The genes are TRBV4-1 and TRBJ2-2, with 7 bases that match TRBD2. The CDR3 length is 17 residues. Unmatched junction bases numbered 5, after V lost 0 bases and J lost 1 base. Germline V gene lookup returns CDR1 MGHRA and CDR2 YSYEKL. CDR3 protein: CASSQDQSGENTGELFF. CDR3 nucleotides: TGCGCCAGCAGCCAAGATCAAAGCGGGGAGAACACCGGGGAGCTGTTTTTT.

The rearrangement links TRBV7-9 to TRBJ1-2; no clear D. Germline V lookup: CDR1 SEHNR, CDR2 FQNEAQ (reference sequence). V lost 1 base and J lost 0, with 15 bases in between. The CDR3 is 17 residues long. Here the CDR3 DNA reads TGTGCCAGCAGCTTAGGGGCCCAGGTACGAGCTAACTATGGCTACACCTTC. As protein: CASSLGAQVRANYGYTF.

This chain uses TRBV7-2 with TRBJ1-4, with D hard to call. Germline values: CDR1 SGHTA, CDR2 FQGNSA. This CDR3 contains 11 residues. Trimming removed 3 bases from V and 6 bases from J, with 2 bases in between. This chain's CDR3 is CASSLDEKLFF. CDR3 nucleotides: TGTGCCAGCAGCTTGGATGAAAAACTGTTTTTT.

The chain uses TRBV30 and TRBJ1-5; 10 bases match TRBD1. The J segment lost 7 bases and the V segment lost 3 bases, leaving 6 bases of the junction unmatched. CDR1 and CDR2 from the germline V gene are GTSNPN and SVGIG (reference sequence). This CDR3 contains 14 residues. The CDR3 sequence: CAWRGQGEKQPQHF. CDR3 sequence (DNA): TGTGCCTGGAGAGGACAGGGGGAGAAACAGCCCCAGCATTTT.

V gene TRBV10-2 combines with J gene TRBJ2-7, with D unresolved. Trimming removed 10 bases at V and 1 base at J, with 14 bases between. CDR1 WSHSY and CDR2 SAAADI come from the germline V gene. The CDR3 is 13 amino acids. This chain's CDR3 is CATRGGSSYEQYF. The CDR3 nucleotides are TGCGCCACTCGAGGTGGATCTTCCTACGAGCAGTACTTC.

J is TRBJ2-1 and V is TRBV27, with TRBD2 matching 13 bases. The germline gives CDR1 MNHEY, CDR2 SMNVEV (reference sequence). The CDR3 runs to 16 residues. Unmatched junction bases numbered 6, after V lost 2 bases and J lost 8 bases. The CDR3 bases are TGTGCCAGCAGTTTAAATCGCGGGACTAGCGGGGATGAGCAGTTCTTC. Protein product: CASSLNRGTSGDEQFF.

The chain uses TRBV5-1 and TRBJ1-1; D not resolved. This CDR3 region has 14 residues. CDR1 SGHRS and CDR2 YFSETQ come from the germline V gene. The V end was cut by 7 bases, the J end by 3 bases, with 16 bases between. For the CDR3, the DNA is TGCGCCAGCTCGAGCGACTCTGCGGACACTGAAGCTTTCTTT. It specifies CASSSDSADTEAFF.

This clone turned up a few times. The rearrangement links TRBV19 to TRBJ1-3; no clear D. Germline V gene lookup returns CDR1 LNHDA and CDR2 SQIVND (reference sequence). This CDR3 has 15 amino acids. The V end lost 8 bases, the J end lost 1 base, and 15 bases lay between the germline ends. CDR3 sequence: CASSNGAPSGNTIYF. The CDR3, as DNA: TGTGCCAGTTCAAACGGAGCTCCATCTGGAAACACCATATATTTT.

The chain recombines TRBV5-1 with TRBJ2-1; D call uncertain. Germline V gene lookup returns CDR1 SGHRS and CDR2 YFSETQ. V was trimmed by 0 bases and J by 2 bases, leaving 9 bases between them. The CDR3 runs to 15 residues. CDR3 nucleotides: TGCGCCAGCAGCTTGGCGGCAGGTCCCTACAATGAGCAGTTCTTC. Residues: CASSLAAGPYNEQFF.

The chain combines TRBV19 with TRBJ1-1, with D unclear. Germline CDR1 reads LNHDA; CDR2 reads SQIVND (reference sequence). There are 15 residues in the CDR3. The V end lost 7 bases, the J end lost 7 bases, and 22 bases lay between the germline ends. Written as DNA, the CDR3 is TGTGCCAGTACTCCACAAATCTGGGTATGGGGTGAAGCTTTCTTT. As protein: CASTPQIWVWGEAFF.

On this clone itself: One end of the junction is discordant with germline, which a read error may explain. The same CDR3 is also encoded by other DNA sequences in this sample. J is TRBJ1-5 and V is TRBV7-7; D may be TRBD1 (5 bases). The germline gives CDR1 SSHAT, CDR2 FNYEAQ (reference sequence). The CDR3 totals 13 residues. CDR3 nucleotides: TGTGCTAGCAGCTTAGGGGTCGGACAGCCCCAGCATTTT. It yields the protein CASSLGVGQPQHF.

The chain joins TRBV2 to TRBJ2-4; 7 bases map to TRBD1. Germline CDR1 and CDR2: SNHLY and FYNNEI. V lost 7 bases to trimming and J lost 7 bases; unmatched junction nucleotides: 10. This CDR3 spans 14 amino acids. CDR3 region: CASTQPDRVNIQYF. CDR3 nucleotides: TGTGCCAGCACCCAACCCGACAGGGTCAACATTCAGTACTTC.

The chain has TRBV6-1 and TRBJ2-5; D not resolved. The V and J ends lost 5 bases and 1 base respectively, with 11 bases between them. Germline loops: CDR1 MNHNS, CDR2 SASEGT. CDR3 length: 14 amino acids. CDR3 in amino acids: CASSRRALQETQYF. CDR3 sequence (DNA): TGTGCCAGCAGTCGACGGGCCCTCCAAGAGACCCAGTACTTC.

The chain uses TRBV28 and TRBJ1-4; 9 bases map to TRBD1. After removal of 5 bases from V and 8 bases from J, the junction contained 9 bases not matched to a gene. This CDR3 contains 15 residues. Germline CDR1 MDHEN, CDR2 SYDVKM. In DNA form, the CDR3 reads TGTGCCAGCAGTCGCTCGACAGGGGGAGGAGAAAAACTGTTTTTT. Residues: CASSRSTGGGEKLFF.

The rearrangement uses TRBV7-2 and TRBJ2-2; TRBD2 might be the D (5 bases). Trimming pared 4 bases from V and 7 bases from J, leaving 19 bases between. The CDR3 contains 16 residues. Looked up from germline, CDR1 is SGHTA and CDR2 is FQGNSA. For the CDR3, the DNA is TGTGCCAGCAGCTCCACTTTACGAGGGAACCACGGGGAGCTGTTTTTT. It codes for CASSSTLRGNHGELFF.

This clone is a singleton in its sample. The rearrangement joins TRBV10-2 to TRBJ2-1; D may be TRBD1 (5 bases). The CDR3 loop spans 15 amino acids. From germline, CDR1 is WSHSY and CDR2 SAAADI. V lost 3 bases and J 1 base, leaving 10 bases between the germline ends. The CDR3 region has the DNA TGCGCCAGCAGTGATGACAGCCCTTCCTACAATGAGCAGTTCTTC. This gives the protein CASSDDSPSYNEQFF.

This chain uses TRBV7-2 with TRBJ2-4; TRBD1 aligns across 8 bases. The V segment lost 5 bases and the J segment 8 bases; nucleotides outside the gene matches: 20. The CDR3 sequence is 18 residues long. Germline V gene sequence: CDR1 SGHTA, CDR2 FQGNSA. CDR3 DNA: TGTGCCAGCAGCCTTGGACAGGGCCTTTACAGCTATGGAGACATTCAGTACTTC. It yields the protein CASSLGQGLYSYGDIQYF. Complete variable domain (other parts from reference TRBV7-2 and TRBJ2-4): GAGVSQSPSNKVTEKGKDVELRCDPISGHTALYWYRQSLGQGLEFLIYFQGNSAPDKSGLPSDRFSAERTGGSVSTLTIQRTQQEDSAVYLCASSLGQGLYSYGDIQYFGAGTRLSVL.

The chain recombines TRBV6-5 with TRBJ1-1; tentatively, D is TRBD1 (6 bases). CDR3 size: 14 residues. The V gene lost 3 bases and the J gene lost 4 bases, with 12 bases spanning the gap. Germline CDR1 is MNHEY and CDR2 is SVGAGI. The CDR3, as DNA: TGTGCCAGCAGTTATCAAACGGGGGCCACTGAAGCTTTCTTT. Translation: CASSYQTGATEAFF.

The J gene is TRBJ2-7, the V gene TRBV7-3; TRBD1 is a possible D gene (6 bases). This CDR3 is built from 13 residues. Trimming took off 3 bases at V and 4 bases at J, with 10 bases between the two ends. Germline CDR1 and CDR2: SGHTA and FQGTGA. Here the CDR3 reads CASSFTGLYEQYF. For the CDR3, the DNA is TGTGCCAGCAGCTTTACAGGGTTATACGAGCAGTACTTC.

The V gene is TRBV6-5, the J gene TRBJ1-2; 8 positions agree with TRBD1. The CDR3 spans 15 residues. Germline CDR1 is MNHEY and CDR2 is SVGAGI. With 5 bases clipped from V and 0 bases from J, the junction kept 5 bases outside the gene matches. Written as DNA, the CDR3 is TGTGCCAGCAGTAGACGGACAGGGTCTAACTATGGCTACACCTTC. As protein: CASSRRTGSNYGYTF.

This chain links TRBV6-1 with TRBJ2-3; D uncertain. Germline V gene lookup returns CDR1 MNHNS and CDR2 SASEGT. The CDR3 is made up of 11 amino acids. V was shortened by 0 bases and J by 8 bases, with 3 bases between the two germline ends. This CDR3 is CASSEAGTQYF. The CDR3 coding sequence is TGTGCCAGCAGTGAAGCGGGTACGCAGTATTTT.

CDR3 sequence (DNA): TGTGCCAGCAGCAGCCCCCGGAATGAGCAGTTCTTC. Its protein product is CASSSPRNEQFF. V usage is TRBV28 and J usage is TRBJ2-1; no clear D. With 6 bases removed from V and 7 bases from J, the gap between germline ends came to 10 bases. Germline CDR1 and CDR2: MDHEN and SYDVKM. The CDR3 has 12 residues.

The rearrangement links TRBV6-5 to TRBJ2-5; maybe TRBD1 (7 bases). Germline V gene sequence: CDR1 MNHEY, CDR2 SVGAGI. The V end lost 10 bases, the J end lost 5 bases, and 17 bases lay between the germline ends. CDR3 length: 13 amino acids. This CDR3 reads CATRGVPRETQYF. The CDR3 DNA follows: TGTGCCACCAGGGGGGTACCTCGGGAGACCCAGTACTTC.

The genes are TRBV7-9 and TRBJ2-7, with no clear D. Germline CDR1 SEHNR, CDR2 FQNEAQ (reference sequence). The CDR3 sequence is 14 residues long. Between the trimmed V and J ends, which lost 2 bases and 8 bases, there was a span of 16 bases. CDR3: CASSLLVGTKQQYF. The CDR3 coding sequence is TGTGCCAGCAGCTTATTGGTTGGAACCAAACAGCAGTACTTC.